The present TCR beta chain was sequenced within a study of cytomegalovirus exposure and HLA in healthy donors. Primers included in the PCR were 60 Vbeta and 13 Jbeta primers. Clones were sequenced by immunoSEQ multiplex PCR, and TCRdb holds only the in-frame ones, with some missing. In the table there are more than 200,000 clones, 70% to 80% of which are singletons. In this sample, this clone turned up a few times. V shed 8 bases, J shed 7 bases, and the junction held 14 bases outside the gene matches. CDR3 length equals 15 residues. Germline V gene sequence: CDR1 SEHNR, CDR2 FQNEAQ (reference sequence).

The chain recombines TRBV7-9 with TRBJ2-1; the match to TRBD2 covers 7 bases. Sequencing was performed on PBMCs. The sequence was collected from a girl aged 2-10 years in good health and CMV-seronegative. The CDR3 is CASRTSAKTGNEQFF. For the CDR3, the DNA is TGTGCCAGCCGTACTAGCGCGAAGACGGGGAATGAGCAGTTCTTC.